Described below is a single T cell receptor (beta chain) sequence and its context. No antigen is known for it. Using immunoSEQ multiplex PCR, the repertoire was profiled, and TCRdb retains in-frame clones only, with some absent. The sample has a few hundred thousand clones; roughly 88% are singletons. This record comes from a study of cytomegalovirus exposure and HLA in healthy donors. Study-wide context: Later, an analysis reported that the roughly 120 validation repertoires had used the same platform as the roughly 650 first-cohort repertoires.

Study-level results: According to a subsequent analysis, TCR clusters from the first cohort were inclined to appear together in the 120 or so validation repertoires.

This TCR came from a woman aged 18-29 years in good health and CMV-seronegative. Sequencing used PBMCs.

CDR3 DNA sequence: TGTGCCAGCAGTTTCACAGGGGTTCACGAGCAGTTCTTC. It encodes CASSFTGVHEQFF. This chain joins TRBV5-6 and TRBJ2-1; TRBD1 matches 7 bases. Germline V gene lookup returns CDR1 SGHDT and CDR2 YYEEEE. The CDR3 runs 13 residues. With 5 bases clipped from V and 10 bases from J, the junction kept 9 bases outside the gene matches.